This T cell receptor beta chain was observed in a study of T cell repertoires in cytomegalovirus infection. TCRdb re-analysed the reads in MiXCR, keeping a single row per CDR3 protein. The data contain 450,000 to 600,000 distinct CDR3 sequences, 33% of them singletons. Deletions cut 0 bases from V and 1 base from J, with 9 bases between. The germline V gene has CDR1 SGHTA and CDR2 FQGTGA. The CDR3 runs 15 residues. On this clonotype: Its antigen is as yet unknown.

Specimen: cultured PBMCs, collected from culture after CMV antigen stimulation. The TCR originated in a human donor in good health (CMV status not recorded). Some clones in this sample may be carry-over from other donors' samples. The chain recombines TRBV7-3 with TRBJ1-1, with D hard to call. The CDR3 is CASSLTMGENTEAFF. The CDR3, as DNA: TGTGCCAGCAGCTTAACAATGGGAGAGAACACTGAAGCTTTCTTT.